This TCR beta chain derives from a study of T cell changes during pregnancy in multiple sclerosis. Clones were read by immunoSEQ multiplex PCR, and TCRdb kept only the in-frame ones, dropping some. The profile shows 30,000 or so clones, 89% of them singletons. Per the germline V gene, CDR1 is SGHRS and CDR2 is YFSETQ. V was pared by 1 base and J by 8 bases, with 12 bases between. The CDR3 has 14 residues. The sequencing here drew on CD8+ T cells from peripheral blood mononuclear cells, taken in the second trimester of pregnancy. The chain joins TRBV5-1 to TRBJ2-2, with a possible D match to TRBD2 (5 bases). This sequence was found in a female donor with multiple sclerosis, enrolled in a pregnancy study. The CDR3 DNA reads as TGCGCCAGCAGCTTGATTAGCGTCGGAGGGGAGCTGTTTTTT. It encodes CASSLISVGGELFF.